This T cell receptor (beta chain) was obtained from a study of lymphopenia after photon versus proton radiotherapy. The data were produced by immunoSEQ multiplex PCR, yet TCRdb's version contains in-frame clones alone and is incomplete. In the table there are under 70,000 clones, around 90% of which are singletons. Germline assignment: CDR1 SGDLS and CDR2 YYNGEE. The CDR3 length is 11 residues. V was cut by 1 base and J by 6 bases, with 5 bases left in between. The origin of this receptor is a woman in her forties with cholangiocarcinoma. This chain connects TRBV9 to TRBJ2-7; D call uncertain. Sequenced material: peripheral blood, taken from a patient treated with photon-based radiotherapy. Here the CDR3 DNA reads TGTGCCAGCAGCGTAAAGGGCGAGCAGTACTTC. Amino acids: CASSVKGEQYF. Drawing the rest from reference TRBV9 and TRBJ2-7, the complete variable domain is DSGVTQTPKHLITATGQRVTLRCSPRSGDLSVYWYQQSLDQGLQFLIQYYNGEERAKGNILERFSAQQFPDLHSELNLSSLELGDSALYFCASSVKGEQYFGPGTRLTVT.